This T cell receptor beta chain appears in the sequencing data of a study of T cell responses to AZD1222 COVID-19 vaccine. General observations from the study: CD4 TCRs covered the whole spike, strongest at regions 160-218 and 743-854. None of the repertoires were sampled until the peak T cell response had passed. The number of AZD1222 recipients seropositive at baseline was only 5 to 7.

CDR1 LNHDA and CDR2 SQIVND come from the germline V gene (reference sequence). V was shortened by 6 bases and J by 5 bases, with 17 bases between the two germline ends. The CDR3 loop spans 15 amino acids. A remark on this clone: Its target is not known.

Profiling relied on immunoSEQ multiplex PCR, and the TCRdb table lists in-frame clones only, not all of them. This table has 150,000 to 200,000 clones, around 88% appearing once. The specimen comprised peripheral blood, sampled 28 days after the second AZD1222 dose. The receptor was isolated from an adult who received the AZD1222 COVID-19 vaccine. The chain employs TRBV19 and TRBJ1-5; D possibly corresponds to TRBD1 (6 bases). The CDR3 DNA follows: TGTGCCAGTAGCCAACAGGGAAGGGGGGATCAGCCCCAGCATTTT. Translation: CASSQQGRGDQPQHF.